Each of the 21 T cell receptor beta chains below was sequenced from the same sample in a study of blood T cell repertoires in COVID-19. Assay: immunoSEQ multiplex PCR; the TCRdb copy retains only in-frame clones and omits some. The top ten clones hold 0.82% of a sample with 200,000 to 250,000 clones, about 94% of them seen once. The material sequenced was peripheral blood. These receptors all stem from a man aged 60 to 75 with COVID-19, enrolled during active disease.

This chain joins TRBV7-2 and TRBJ2-5; 14 bases map to TRBD2. Germline lookup yields CDR1 SGHTA and CDR2 FQGNSA. The V and J ends lost 6 bases and 9 bases, in that order; junction bases with no gene match: 6. The CDR3 length is 14 residues. The CDR3 DNA is TGTGCCAGCAGGGTGACTAGCGGGGGGGCCCCCCAGTACTTC. Protein: CASRVTSGGAPQYF.

This clone was counted a few times. The rearrangement links TRBV7-2 to TRBJ1-5; 11 bases are a match to TRBD1. In germline, CDR1 is SGHTA, CDR2 FQGNSA. Germline trimming cut 5 bases from V and 5 bases from J; bases unmatched to any gene: 5. The CDR3 is made up of 15 amino acids. For the CDR3, the DNA is TGTGCCAGCAGCCCGAGGACAGGGGGCTATCAGCCCCAGCATTTT. Its protein product is CASSPRTGGYQPQHF.

The chain combines TRBV9 with TRBJ1-6; 7 nucleotides align to TRBD1. The J segment lost 2 bases and the V segment lost 4 bases, leaving 12 bases of the junction unmatched. CDR1 is SGDLS and CDR2 is YYNGEE in the germline V gene. CDR3 length: 18 residues. The DNA for the CDR3 is TGTGCCAGCAGCTACCAAGGAGGGGGCGATACCTATAATTCACCCCTCCACTTT. This codes for CASSYQGGGDTYNSPLHF.

The chain is built from TRBV6-8 and TRBJ1-6; no reliable D call. Germline V gene sequence: CDR1 MNHGY, CDR2 SAAAGT. V lost 0 bases and J lost 5, with 14 bases in between. The CDR3 contains 17 residues. CDR3 nucleotides: TGTGCCAGCAGTTACTCGAAGCCCAGGTCAAATAATTCACCCCTCCACTTT. Its translation is CASSYSKPRSNNSPLHF.

The V and J genes are TRBV5-6 and TRBJ1-2; D possibly corresponds to TRBD1 (5 bases). The germline V and J ends were trimmed by 0 bases and 9 bases, with 12 bases remaining between them. This CDR3 spans 13 amino acids. Germline CDR1 SGHDT, CDR2 YYEEEE. CDR3: CASSLGAGKRYTF. The CDR3 DNA reads as TGTGCCAGCAGCTTGGGAGCAGGGAAGCGCTACACCTTC.

The V call is TRBV3-1 (or the pseudogene TRBV3-2), the J call TRBJ2-1; the match to TRBD2 covers 13 bases. The CDR3 loop spans 13 amino acids. Germline assignment: CDR1 LGHDT and CDR2 YNNKEL (reference sequence). The V and J ends lost 8 bases and 9 bases, in that order; junction bases with no gene match: 4. This CDR3 reads CASQLAGGIEQFF. The CDR3 DNA sequence: TGTGCCAGCCAACTAGCGGGAGGGATTGAGCAGTTCTTC.

The sample holds one count of this clone. The chain is built from TRBV7-2 and TRBJ1-6; D unclear. Trimming took off 4 bases at V and 2 bases at J, with 6 bases between the two ends. CDR3 length equals 14 residues. Germline loops: CDR1 SGHTA, CDR2 FQGNSA. This chain's CDR3 is CASSSGTYNSPLHF. CDR3 nucleotides: TGTGCCAGCAGCTCGGGAACCTATAATTCACCCCTCCACTTT.

V is TRBV6-5 and J is TRBJ2-7; TRBD2 might be the D (7 bases). V shed 7 bases and J shed 6 bases, with 19 bases lying between them. Germline V gene lookup returns CDR1 MNHEY and CDR2 SVGAGI. The CDR3 covers 14 residues. CDR3 protein: CASTPKGGGGEQYF. DNA for the CDR3: TGTGCCAGCACTCCCAAGGGAGGGGGTGGCGAGCAGTACTTC.

The chain carries TRBV5-1 and TRBJ2-1; possibly TRBD2 for D (5 bases). CDR1 is SGHRS, CDR2 YFSETQ, per germline. The CDR3 has 18 residues. V lost 0 bases and J lost 7, with 23 bases in between. This chain's CDR3 is CASSLGALVGLTSNEQFF. For the CDR3, the DNA is TGCGCCAGCAGCTTGGGGGCGTTGGTCGGACTTACCTCAAATGAGCAGTTCTTC.

The chain has TRBV18 and TRBJ1-5; 9 bases agree with TRBD1. The CDR3 totals 16 residues. Looked up from germline, CDR1 is KGHSH and CDR2 is LQKENI. Trimming removed 4 bases from V and 4 bases from J; junction bases left unmatched: 8. The CDR3 here is CASSLGTGQLNQPQHF. CDR3 coding DNA: TGTGCCAGCTCACTGGGGACAGGGCAATTGAATCAGCCCCAGCATTTT.

The chain uses TRBV2 and TRBJ1-5, with D unresolved. The length of the CDR3 is 12 residues. CDR1 and CDR2 (germline): SNHLY, FYNNEI. Trimming removed 6 bases at V and 1 base at J, with 4 bases between. The CDR3 region has the DNA TGTGCCAGCAGGAGGAGCAATCAGCCCCAGCATTTT. Amino acid sequence: CASRRSNQPQHF.

The chain links TRBV7-9 to TRBJ1-3; D gene uncertain. Germline CDR1 reads SEHNR; CDR2 reads FQNEAQ (reference sequence). There are 13 residues in the CDR3. With 5 bases removed from V and 8 bases from J, the gap between germline ends came to 13 bases. The CDR3 DNA follows: TGTGCCAGCAGCGGGCAGTCGGTGGACACCATATATTTT. Encoded protein: CASSGQSVDTIYF. Looking up the rest from reference TRBV7-9 and TRBJ1-3 gives the full variable domain: DTGVSQNPRHKITKRGQNVTFRCDPISEHNRLYWYRQTLGQGPEFLTYFQNEAQLEKSRLLSDRFSAERPKGSFSTLEIQRTEQGDSAMYLCASSGQSVDTIYFGEGSWLTVV.

The genes are TRBV4-2 and TRBJ2-1; TRBD2 matches at 10 bases. CDR1 is LGHNA, CDR2 YNFKEQ, per germline. This CDR3 has 17 amino acids. Losses at the gene ends were 0 bases for V and 9 bases for J; bases not matched to a gene: 11. In nucleotides, the CDR3 is TGTGCCAGCAGCCAAGATTTAGCGGGGGGCCATTGGAGTGAGCAGTTCTTC. It encodes CASSQDLAGGHWSEQFF.

The chain is built from TRBV5-6 and TRBJ2-7; D is undetermined. The CDR3 runs 15 residues. Germline CDR1 and CDR2: SGHDT and YYEEEE. Trimming cost V 0 bases and J 2 bases, with 12 bases left between them. Here the CDR3 reads CASSLAPHLTYEQYF. CDR3 in DNA: TGTGCCAGCAGCTTGGCCCCACACCTGACCTACGAGCAGTACTTC.

This chain joins TRBV20-1 and TRBJ1-2; no firm D call. The length of the CDR3 is 10 residues. The germline gives CDR1 DFQATT, CDR2 SNEGSKA (reference sequence). DNA for the CDR3: TGCAGGGGTGGGGAGTATGGCTACACCTTC. Its translation is CRGGEYGYTF.

This clone was seen a single time. The V call is TRBV7-2, the J call TRBJ1-5; 9 bases agree with TRBD1. V lost 5 bases to trimming and J lost 3 bases; unmatched junction nucleotides: 5. Germline assignment: CDR1 SGHTA and CDR2 FQGNSA. This CDR3 spans 15 amino acids. The CDR3 nucleotides are TGTGCCAGCAGCCAAGGGACAGGGACCAATCAGCCCCAGCATTTT. Translation gives CASSQGTGTNQPQHF.

The chain couples TRBV2 to TRBJ2-3, with no clear D. Germline V lookup: CDR1 SNHLY, CDR2 FYNNEI. Trimming removed 2 bases from V and 3 bases from J, with 9 bases in between. The CDR3 covers 14 residues. The CDR3 coding sequence is TGTGCCAGCAGTGAAAGACTCTTTACAGATACGCAGTATTTT. This sequence encodes CASSERLFTDTQYF.

This chain joins TRBV9 and TRBJ2-6; 7 nucleotides agree with TRBD2. Germline loops: CDR1 SGDLS, CDR2 YYNGEE. The CDR3 runs 17 residues. V shed 3 bases, J shed 0 bases, and the junction held 6 bases outside the gene matches. The CDR3 DNA is TGTGCCAGCAGCGGAAGCGGGGTTTACTCTGGGGCCAACGTCCTGACTTTC. Protein product: CASSGSGVYSGANVLTF.

The chain joins TRBV7-9 to TRBJ2-3; 8 bases are shared with TRBD2. CDR3 size: 15 residues. Germline assignment: CDR1 SEHNR and CDR2 FQNEAQ (reference sequence). After removal of 1 base from V and 4 bases from J, the junction contained 4 bases not matched to a gene. In DNA form, the CDR3 reads TGTGCCAGCAGCTTAGACGGGGGGGCCTCAGATACGCAGTATTTT. It translates to CASSLDGGASDTQYF.

This chain links TRBV6-1 with TRBJ2-7, with D tentatively TRBD2 (6 bases). Germline V CDR1 and CDR2: MNHNS, SASEGT. The germline V and J ends were trimmed by 1 base and 0 bases, with 10 bases remaining between them. This CDR3 has 15 amino acids. Here the CDR3 reads CASSEVGGSSYEQYF. CDR3 in DNA: TGTGCCAGCAGTGAAGTGGGGGGATCCTCCTACGAGCAGTACTTC.

This chain uses TRBV7-9 with TRBJ1-1; D may be TRBD1 (6 bases). V lost 7 bases and J 4 bases, leaving 16 bases between the germline ends. Germline CDR1 is SEHNR and CDR2 is FQNEAQ (reference sequence). The CDR3 has 14 residues. This CDR3 is CASTPSGAATEAFF. The CDR3 DNA is TGTGCCAGCACCCCCTCAGGGGCGGCCACTGAAGCTTTCTTT.